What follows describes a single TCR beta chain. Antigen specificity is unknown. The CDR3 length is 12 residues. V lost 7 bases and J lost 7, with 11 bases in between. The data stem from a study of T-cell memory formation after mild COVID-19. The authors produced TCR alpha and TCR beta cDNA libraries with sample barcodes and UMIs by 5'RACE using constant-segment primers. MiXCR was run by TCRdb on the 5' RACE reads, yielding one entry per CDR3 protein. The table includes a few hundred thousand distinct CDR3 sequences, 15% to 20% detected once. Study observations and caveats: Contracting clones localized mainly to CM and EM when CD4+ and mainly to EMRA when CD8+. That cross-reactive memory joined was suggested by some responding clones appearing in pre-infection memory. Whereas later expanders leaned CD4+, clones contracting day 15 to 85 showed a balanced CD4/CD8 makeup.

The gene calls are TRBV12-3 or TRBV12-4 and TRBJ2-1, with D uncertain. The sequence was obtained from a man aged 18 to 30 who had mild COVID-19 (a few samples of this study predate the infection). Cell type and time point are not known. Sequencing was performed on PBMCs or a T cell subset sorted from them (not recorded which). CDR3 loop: CASILIPNEQFF. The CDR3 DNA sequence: TGTGCCAGCATTTTGATCCCGAATGAGCAGTTCTTC.